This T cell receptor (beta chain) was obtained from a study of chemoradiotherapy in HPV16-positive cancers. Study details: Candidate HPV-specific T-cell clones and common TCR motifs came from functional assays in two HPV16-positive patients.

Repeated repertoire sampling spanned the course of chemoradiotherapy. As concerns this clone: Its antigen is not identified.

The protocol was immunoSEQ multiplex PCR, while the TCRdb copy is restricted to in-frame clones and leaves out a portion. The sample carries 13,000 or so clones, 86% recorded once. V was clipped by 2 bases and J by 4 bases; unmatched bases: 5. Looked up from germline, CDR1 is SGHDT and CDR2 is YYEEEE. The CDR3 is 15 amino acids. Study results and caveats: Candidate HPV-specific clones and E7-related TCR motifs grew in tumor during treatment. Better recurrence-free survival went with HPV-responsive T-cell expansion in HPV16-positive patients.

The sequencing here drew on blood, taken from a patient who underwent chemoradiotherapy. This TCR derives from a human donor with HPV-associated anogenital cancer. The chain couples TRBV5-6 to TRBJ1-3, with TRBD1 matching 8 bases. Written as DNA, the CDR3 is TGTGCCAGCAGCTTAGTAGACAGGGGAGGAAACACCATATATTTT. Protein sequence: CASSLVDRGGNTIYF. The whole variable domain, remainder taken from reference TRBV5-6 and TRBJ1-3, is DAGVTQSPTHLIKTRGQQVTLRCSPKSGHDTVSWYQQALGQGPQFIFQYYEEEERQRGNFPDRFSGHQFPNYSSELNVNALLLGDSALYLCASSLVDRGGNTIYFGEGSWLTVV.